One and the same sample provided the 19 T cell receptor beta chains below, sequenced in a study of cytomegalovirus exposure and HLA in healthy donors. This PCR relied on a set of 60 Vbeta primers and 13 Jbeta primers. The data were produced by immunoSEQ multiplex PCR, yet TCRdb's version contains in-frame clones alone and is incomplete. The table has about 67,000 clones, about two thirds seen once; the top ten hold more than 2%. The sample taken for sequencing was PBMCs. The receptors were sampled from a young woman in good health and CMV-seronegative.

The chain links TRBV7-2 to TRBJ2-1; TRBD2 aligns across 13 bases. The germline gives CDR1 SGHTA, CDR2 FQGNSA. The length of the CDR3 is 18 residues. The V segment lost 3 bases and the J segment 0 bases; nucleotides outside the gene matches: 5. This chain's CDR3 is CASSFSTSGGSSYNEQFF. The DNA of the CDR3 is TGTGCCAGCAGCTTTTCGACTAGCGGGGGGTCCTCCTACAATGAGCAGTTCTTC.

The chain joins TRBV10-2 to TRBJ2-7; TRBD1 might be the D (6 bases). CDR1 is WSHSY, CDR2 SAAADI, per germline. There are 17 residues in the CDR3. The V gene lost 7 bases and the J gene lost 5 bases, with 27 bases spanning the gap. CDR3 amino acids: CASTRPQGSGRLNEQYF. CDR3 bases: TGCGCCAGCACAAGACCACAGGGCTCCGGAAGGTTGAACGAGCAGTACTTC.

This chain links TRBV7-2 with TRBJ2-1; 12 bases are a match to TRBD2. Germline V gene data show CDR1 as SGHTA and CDR2 as FQGNSA. This CDR3 is built from 17 residues. J gave up 6 bases and V 3 bases, and 9 bases lay outside the gene matches. The CDR3 region has the DNA TGTGCCAGCAGCTTGGCGGGGGCTAGCGGGGGGGCCAATGAGCAGTTCTTC. Translating it yields CASSLAGASGGANEQFF.

Note on this clone: The identical CDR3 is also encoded by other nucleotide sequences in the sample. The chain recombines TRBV6-5 with TRBJ1-1, with D hard to call. Germline V gives CDR1 MNHEY, CDR2 SVGAGI. Trimming pared 0 bases from V and 2 bases from J, leaving 7 bases between. The CDR3 covers 14 residues. Here the CDR3 reads CASSYSGGNTEAFF. The CDR3 DNA follows: TGTGCCAGCAGTTACTCGGGAGGAAACACTGAAGCTTTCTTT.

The chain employs TRBV7-9 and TRBJ2-1; D is uncertain. With 6 bases removed from V and 9 bases from J, the gap between germline ends came to 12 bases. Looked up from germline, CDR1 is SEHNR and CDR2 is FQNEAQ (reference sequence). This CDR3 is 12 amino acids long. DNA of the CDR3: TGTGCCAGCAGTGAGACTGGCTCTGAGCAGTTCTTC. It yields the protein CASSETGSEQFF. Combining the CDR3 with reference TRBV7-9 and TRBJ2-1 gives the whole variable domain DTGVSQNPRHKITKRGQNVTFRCDPISEHNRLYWYRQTLGQGPEFLTYFQNEAQLEKSRLLSDRFSAERPKGSFSTLEIQRTEQGDSAMYLCASSETGSEQFFGPGTRLTVL.

V usage is TRBV30 and J usage is TRBJ1-3; 7 bases fit TRBD1. The germline V gene has CDR1 GTSNPN and CDR2 SVGIG (reference sequence). The CDR3 is made up of 14 amino acids. After removal of 5 bases from V and 1 base from J, the junction contained 5 bases not matched to a gene. CDR3 loop: CAWHRGVSGNTIYF. CDR3 nucleotides: TGTGCCTGGCACAGGGGTGTATCTGGAAACACCATATATTTT.

This clone has a handful of counts. The V call is TRBV5-1, the J call TRBJ2-6; D is undetermined. The CDR3 spans 15 residues. The V end lost 4 bases, the J end lost 0 bases, and 8 bases lay between the germline ends. Looked up from germline, CDR1 is SGHRS and CDR2 is YFSETQ. This CDR3 is CASSIASSGANVLTF. CDR3 DNA sequence: TGCGCCAGCAGCATCGCCAGCTCTGGGGCCAACGTCCTGACTTTC.

The J gene is TRBJ1-1, the V gene TRBV6-5, with D tentatively TRBD1 (5 bases). The CDR3 consists of 12 residues. V lost 4 bases to trimming and J lost 6 bases, with 9 bases between them. Germline loops: CDR1 MNHEY, CDR2 SVGAGI. CDR3 sequence (DNA): TGTGCCAGCAGTTCGAGCAGGGCTGAAGCTTTCTTT. Its protein is CASSSSRAEAFF.

This clone occurred a few times. The chain has TRBV27 and TRBJ2-7, with 7 bases matching TRBD2. CDR3 size: 15 residues. In germline, CDR1 is MNHEY, CDR2 SMNVEV (reference sequence). The V gene end was trimmed by 2 bases and the J gene end by 1 base; junction bases not matched to a gene: 5. The CDR3 DNA follows: TGTGCCAGCAGTTTAGGGCGGGGGTGGTCCTACGAGCAGTACTTC. The encoded protein is CASSLGRGWSYEQYF.

The genes are TRBV5-4 and TRBJ2-3; possible D gene TRBD1, 8 bases. The CDR3 length is 14 residues. Trimming took 4 bases from V and 6 from J, leaving 15 bases between them. The germline V gene encodes CDR1 SGHNT and CDR2 YYREEE (reference sequence). Here the CDR3 DNA reads TGTGCCAGCAGCCAACAGGGGGGGAGCGATACGCAGTATTTT. Its protein is CASSQQGGSDTQYF.

The chain has TRBV9 and TRBJ1-6; D unresolved. CDR3 length: 15 amino acids. CDR1 SGDLS and CDR2 YYNGEE come from the germline V gene. V gave up 0 bases and J gave up 6 bases, with 10 bases separating them. This CDR3 reads CASSVEGGLNSPLHF. The CDR3 DNA reads TGTGCCAGCAGCGTAGAAGGAGGTCTTAATTCACCCCTCCACTTT.

The rearrangement joins TRBV14 to TRBJ2-1; 8 nucleotides line up with TRBD1. The length of the CDR3 is 14 residues. The germline V gene has CDR1 SGHDN and CDR2 FVKESK. The trim removed 5 bases at V and 6 bases at J, leaving 6 bases unmatched. CDR3 coding DNA: TGTGCCAGCAGCGCCTGGACAGGGCCCAATGAGCAGTTCTTC. Translation: CASSAWTGPNEQFF.

This clone appeared a few times. The gene calls are TRBV6-6 and TRBJ2-3; 7 positions match TRBD1. With V trimmed by 7 bases and J by 6 bases, 13 bases remained unmatched. Germline lookup yields CDR1 MNHNY and CDR2 SVGAGI (reference sequence). CDR3 length equals 15 residues. CDR3 loop: CASTPEGALGDTQYF. The CDR3 nucleotides are TGTGCCAGCACCCCCGAGGGGGCCCTGGGGGATACGCAGTATTTT.

This clone was seen only a few times. The V gene is TRBV21-1, the J gene TRBJ2-1; the table names TRBD2, a call not compared with the DNA. TRBV21-1 has pseudogene status. This CDR3 comprises 15 residues. This CDR3 is CASSKQSGENNEQFF. The DNA of the CDR3 is TGTGCCAGCAGCAAACAAAGCGGGGAGAACAATGAGCAGTTCTTC.

This clone was observed once. The V and J genes are TRBV27 and TRBJ2-5; 9 bases align to TRBD2. This CDR3 spans 17 amino acids. CDR1 is MNHEY, CDR2 SMNVEV, per germline (reference sequence). V was clipped by 0 bases and J by 1 base; unmatched bases: 6. The DNA of the CDR3 is TGTGCCAGCAGTTTATCGTGGATACTAGCGGGCCAAGAGACCCAGTACTTC. Protein product: CASSLSWILAGQETQYF.

The V gene is TRBV7-3, the J gene TRBJ2-1, with 9 bases lining up with TRBD2. This CDR3 contains 17 residues. V lost 4 bases to trimming and J lost 5 bases; unmatched junction nucleotides: 12. Germline V CDR1 and CDR2: SGHTA, FQGTGA. This CDR3 reads CASSSPGSGGPDNEQFF. For the CDR3, the DNA is TGTGCCAGCAGCTCTCCGGGGAGCGGGGGGCCTGACAATGAGCAGTTCTTC.

This clone was observed a single time. V gene TRBV4-1 combines with J gene TRBJ1-2; no clear D gene. This CDR3 contains 15 residues. V dropped 0 bases and J dropped 2 bases, with 10 bases sitting between them. The germline V gene encodes CDR1 MGHRA and CDR2 YSYEKL. The CDR3 DNA reads TGCGCCAGCAGCCAAGATCTCTCGGGAAACTATGGCTACACCTTC. It yields the protein CASSQDLSGNYGYTF.

The rearrangement joins TRBV11-2 to TRBJ1-5, with D perhaps TRBD1 (5 bases). V was cut by 1 base and J by 2 bases, with 9 bases left in between. This CDR3 spans 15 amino acids. Germline V CDR1 and CDR2: SGHAT, FQNNGV. CDR3 nucleotides: TGTGCCAGCAGCTTAGGGACAACCCGCAATCAGCCCCAGCATTTT. It yields the protein CASSLGTTRNQPQHF.

This clone was picked up a small number of times. The chain is built from TRBV10-3 and TRBJ1-2; D remains ambiguous. V was cut by 5 bases and J by 0 bases, with 10 bases left in between. The length of the CDR3 is 14 residues. CDR1 ENHRY and CDR2 SYGVKD come from the germline V gene. CDR3 coding DNA: TGTGCCATCAGTCCACACGATTCTAACTATGGCTACACCTTC. This sequence encodes CAISPHDSNYGYTF.